The next 18 T cell receptor beta chains were all read from a single sample in a study of T-cell memory formation after mild COVID-19. One entry per CDR3 protein results from TCRdb running MiXCR on the 5' RACE reads. The table records roughly 110,000 distinct CDR3 sequences, over 13% of them present only once. The sample consisted of PBMCs or a T cell subset sorted from them (not recorded which). These receptors all come from a man aged 18 to 29 who had mild COVID-19 (a few samples of this study predate the infection). Cell type and time point are not known.

This chain uses TRBV6-5 with TRBJ1-2; no clear D gene. Germline V gene lookup returns CDR1 MNHEY and CDR2 SVGAGI. V lost 0 bases to trimming and J lost 4 bases, with 6 bases between them. The CDR3 has 13 residues. In DNA, the CDR3 is TGTGCCAGCAGTTACTCGCGGAGCTATGGCTACACCTTC. It yields the protein CASSYSRSYGYTF.

This clonotype was counted only a few times. The chain uses TRBV20-1 and TRBJ2-7; 7 bases agree with TRBD1. The CDR3 totals 14 residues. V lost 6 bases, J lost 4 bases, and 12 bases stayed unmatched. The germline gives CDR1 DFQATT, CDR2 SNEGSKA (reference sequence). This chain's CDR3 is CSAHTGTEPYEQYF. For the CDR3, the DNA is TGCAGTGCGCACACCGGGACAGAGCCTTACGAGCAGTACTTC.

The chain uses TRBV7-2 and TRBJ1-1; D is undetermined. Per the germline V gene, CDR1 is SGHTA and CDR2 is FQGNSA. V lost 2 bases and J 4 bases, leaving 14 bases between the germline ends. The CDR3 spans 15 residues. Here the CDR3 reads CASSLNLFGGTEAFF. Here the CDR3 DNA reads TGTGCCAGCAGCTTAAATCTCTTCGGTGGCACTGAAGCTTTCTTT.

This chain links TRBV12-3 or TRBV12-4 with TRBJ2-7; weak D call: TRBD1 (5 bases). The CDR3 length is 12 residues. Deletions cut 6 bases from V and 10 bases from J, with 16 bases between. The CDR3 DNA reads as TGTGCCAGCAGCTCGACAGTCGGGTCCCAGTACTTC. Protein: CASSSTVGSQYF.

The table lists this clonotype with a few counts. This chain links TRBV11-2 with TRBJ2-7, with D possibly matching TRBD1 (6 bases). Per the germline V gene, CDR1 is SGHAT and CDR2 is FQNNGV. The CDR3 loop spans 13 amino acids. V was pared by 2 bases and J by 3 bases, with 8 bases between. CDR3 protein: CASSLTGYYEQYV. Written as DNA, the CDR3 is TGTGCCAGCAGCTTAACAGGGTACTACGAGCAGTACGTC.

The chain has TRBV4-1 and TRBJ2-7; 7 bases line up with TRBD2. There are 15 residues in the CDR3. V gave up 1 base and J gave up 4 bases; unmatched junction bases: 7. Looked up from germline, CDR1 is MGHRA and CDR2 is YSYEKL. CDR3 DNA sequence: TGCGCCAGCAGCCAAGGGACTAGTGGGCATTACGAGCAGTACTTC. It yields the protein CASSQGTSGHYEQYF.

The chain links TRBV7-6 to TRBJ2-7, with 8 bases identical to TRBD2. The junction had 15 bases not matched to a gene; V was cut back by 6 bases and J by 5 bases. The CDR3 is 16 amino acids. Germline CDR1 SGHVS, CDR2 FNYEAQ. The CDR3 sequence is CASSPGVAGSMNEQYF. In DNA, the CDR3 is TGTGCCAGCAGTCCCGGGGTAGCGGGGTCCATGAACGAGCAGTACTTC.

The rearrangement joins TRBV12-3 or TRBV12-4 to TRBJ2-1; no clear D. This CDR3 is 14 amino acids long. V was pared by 5 bases and J by 0 bases, with 8 bases between. CDR3 residues: CASSQYRSYNEQFF. CDR3 nucleotides: TGTGCCAGCAGTCAGTACCGCTCCTACAATGAGCAGTTCTTC.

At least ten counts were recorded for this clonotype. The chain joins TRBV5-1 to TRBJ2-7; 9 positions match TRBD1. Germline V gives CDR1 SGHRS, CDR2 YFSETQ. The junction had 9 bases not matched to a gene; V was cut back by 4 bases and J by 4 bases. The CDR3 length is 15 residues. For the CDR3, the DNA is TGCGCCAGCAGCCCGGTACAGGGGGCACGGTACGAGCAGTACTTC. It encodes CASSPVQGARYEQYF.

The chain is built from TRBV11-3 and TRBJ2-5; the D is unclear. The V gene's germline CDR1 is SGHNT and CDR2 YENEEA. This CDR3 is built from 13 residues. Trimming removed 5 bases at V and 5 bases at J, with 12 bases between. The CDR3 reads CASSPGYGETQYF. In DNA form, the CDR3 reads TGTGCCAGCAGCCCAGGCTACGGGGAGACCCAGTACTTC.

The chain joins TRBV27 to TRBJ2-7, with a possible D match to TRBD2 (6 bases). The CDR3 covers 16 residues. The V end was cut by 6 bases, the J end by 3 bases, with 21 bases between. Germline values: CDR1 MNHEY, CDR2 SMNVEV (reference sequence). The CDR3 sequence: CASSLSPTGLIYEQYF. CDR3 sequence (DNA): TGTGCCAGCAGCCTAAGCCCAACGGGACTGATCTACGAGCAGTACTTC.

This chain connects TRBV29-1 to TRBJ1-4; no reliable D call. The V end was cut by 1 base, the J end by 4 bases, with 13 bases between. The germline V gene encodes CDR1 SQVTM and CDR2 ANQGSEA. The CDR3 has 15 amino acids. CDR3 in DNA: TGCAGCGTTGAAGCGGTGGCAGGCAATAATGAAAAACTGTTTTTT. Its protein product is CSVEAVAGNNEKLFF.

In its sample, this clonotype was seen a few times. The CDR3 region has the DNA TGTGCCAGCATAAGGACTGGCAATGAGCAGTTCTTC. Translating it yields CASIRTGNEQFF. The rearrangement uses TRBV2 and TRBJ2-1; D perhaps matches TRBD2 (5 bases). Germline V gene data show CDR1 as SNHLY and CDR2 as FYNNEI. Trimming took 7 bases from V and 6 from J, leaving 10 bases between them. The CDR3 runs to 12 residues.

This clonotype turned up a few times. This chain uses TRBV18 with TRBJ2-7; 7 bases agree with TRBD1. V shed 2 bases, J shed 3 bases, and the junction held 13 bases outside the gene matches. Germline V gene data show CDR1 as KGHSH and CDR2 as LQKENI. The CDR3 sequence is 17 residues long. The CDR3: CASSPADRRDRIYEQYV. The CDR3 DNA sequence: TGTGCCAGCTCACCAGCCGATCGCCGGGACAGAATCTACGAGCAGTACGTC.

This clonotype was detected a few times. The rearrangement joins TRBV4-1 to TRBJ2-3; 8 positions match TRBD2. With 8 bases clipped from V and 5 bases from J, the junction kept 12 bases outside the gene matches. Per germline, CDR1 MGHRA and CDR2 YSYEKL. The CDR3 runs 15 residues. CDR3 sequence (DNA): TGCGCCAGCGACGCCGGGACTAGAGGGCTAGATACGCAGTATTTT. Encoded protein: CASDAGTRGLDTQYF.

The gene calls are TRBV6-1 and TRBJ2-7, with TRBD1 matching 8 bases. V lost 6 bases and J lost 3; bases outside the gene matches: 4. The germline gives CDR1 MNHNS, CDR2 SASEGT. The CDR3 is 13 amino acids. The CDR3 DNA follows: TGTGCCAGCAGGGGGACAGGTTTCTACGAGCAGTACTTC. Its protein product is CASRGTGFYEQYF.

The genes are TRBV5-1 and TRBJ1-2, with TRBD1 matching 9 bases. The CDR3 extends over 17 amino acids. The V gene end was trimmed by 3 bases and the J gene end by 1 base; junction bases not matched to a gene: 10. CDR1 and CDR2 from the germline V gene are SGHRS and YFSETQ. This CDR3 reads CASSSLDRGDHNYGYTF. The DNA for the CDR3 is TGCGCCAGCAGCTCCTTGGACAGGGGAGACCATAACTATGGCTACACCTTC. Complete variable domain (other parts from reference TRBV5-1 and TRBJ1-2): KAGVTQTPRYLIKTRGQQVTLSCSPISGHRSVSWYQQTPGQGLQFLFEYFSETQRNKGNFPGRFSGRQFSNSRSEMNVSTLELGDSALYLCASSSLDRGDHNYGYTFGSGTRLTVV.

The chain couples TRBV27 to TRBJ1-6, with no clear D. The CDR3 covers 14 residues. The germline CDR1 and CDR2 sequences are MNHEY and SMNVEV (reference sequence). V was pared by 8 bases and J by 5 bases, with 13 bases between. The CDR3 region is CASSLEINNSPLHF. In DNA form, the CDR3 reads TGTGCCAGCTCCCTCGAAATAAATAATTCACCCCTCCACTTT.